This TCR beta chain was profiled in a study of identical twins. This clonotype was picked up many times. CDR1 MNHEY and CDR2 SVGAGI come from the germline V gene. This CDR3 spans 13 amino acids. Deletions cut 1 base from V and 5 bases from J, with 5 bases between. TCRdb itself ran the 5' RACE reads through MiXCR, one entry per CDR3 protein. In the table there are 200,000 to 250,000 distinct CDR3 sequences, 7.5% of which are singletons. These data also formed part of another study, on yellow fever vaccine responses in identical twins.

Sequencing used memory (CD45RO+) T cells sorted from blood. This chain joins TRBV6-5 and TRBJ1-4; D is undetermined. The clonotype originates from a woman aged 18-29 years in good health. The CDR3 loop reads CASSYLANEKLFF. The CDR3 DNA follows: TGTGCCAGCAGTTACTTGGCCAATGAAAAACTGTTTTTT.